This TCR beta chain was documented in a study of STAT5B mutations in CD4+ large granular lymphocyte leukemia. Study results and caveats: Without putative leukemic clones, patient CD4-sorted repertoires remained more clonal than healthy CD4+ repertoires.

The survey-level immunoSEQ assay was used. Original data processing: Productive clonotypes were detectable down to 2.59 x 10-5 frequency. Method: immunoSEQ multiplex PCR; TCRdb's copy keeps in-frame clones and lacks some. The V and J calls and clone size come from that table; D and trimming were worked out from the DNA. The data show 38,000 or so clones, 85% seen once. The table lists this clone with a count of one. What it binds is not known. Per the germline V gene, CDR1 is MNHNY and CDR2 is SVGAGI (reference sequence). Trimming took 6 bases from V and 0 from J, leaving 12 bases between them. CDR3 length: 14 amino acids.

The gene calls are TRBV6-6 and TRBJ2-7, with D maybe TRBD2 (5 bases). This receptor was identified in a human donor in good health. Material: CD4+ T cells from blood buffy coats. The CDR3 spells CASSRTSDSYEQYF. The CDR3 nucleotides are TGTGCCAGCAGCCGTACTAGTGACTCCTACGAGCAGTACTTC.